The 4 T cell receptor beta chains below come from one sample, sequenced in a study of beta chain features in type 1 diabetes. Sequenced material consisted of expressed TCRB transcripts (all of the isolated RNA was reverse transcribed). Assay: immunoSEQ multiplex PCR; the TCRdb copy retains only in-frame clones and omits some. Of approximately 380,000 clones in the sample, more than 13% were seen once. The sample taken for sequencing was naive CD4+ T cells from blood. The receptor source for this set is a woman aged 18-29 years in good health.

The genes are TRBV2 and TRBJ2-2; 7 nucleotides agree with TRBD1. The germline V gene has CDR1 SNHLY and CDR2 FYNNEI. The J segment lost 10 bases and the V segment lost 5 bases, leaving 7 bases of the junction unmatched. The CDR3 has 13 amino acids. As DNA, the CDR3 is TGTGCCAGCAGTCAACAGGGGAACTCGGAGCTGTTTTTT. Its translation: CASSQQGNSELFF.

The chain carries TRBV7-3 and TRBJ1-1, with TRBD1 as a possible D gene (5 bases). Germline values: CDR1 SGHTA, CDR2 FQGTGA. Trimming took 5 bases from V and 5 from J, leaving 15 bases between them. The length of the CDR3 is 14 residues. The CDR3, as DNA: TGTGCCAGCAGCCTGGCCAGGGTGGGGACTGAAGCTTTCTTT. This codes for CASSLARVGTEAFF.

This clone showed up just a few times. This chain joins TRBV15 and TRBJ2-6; D is unresolved. The CDR3 has 16 residues. Trimming stripped 0 bases from V and 0 bases from J, with 6 bases between. CDR1 and CDR2 from the germline V gene are LNHNV and YYDKDF (reference sequence). The CDR3 protein is CATSRDPSSGANVLTF. The CDR3 DNA reads as TGTGCCACCAGCAGAGATCCCAGCTCTGGGGCCAACGTCCTGACTTTC.

This clone was detected a few times. The V and J genes are TRBV9 and TRBJ2-5; 12 bases are shared with TRBD2. There are 16 residues in the CDR3. Per germline, CDR1 SGDLS and CDR2 YYNGEE. V lost 1 base to trimming and J lost 4 bases; unmatched junction nucleotides: 5. Here the CDR3 reads CASSVTTSGSRETQYF. The CDR3 region has the DNA TGTGCCAGCAGCGTAACGACTAGCGGGAGCCGAGAGACCCAGTACTTC.